These 20 T cell receptor beta chains were all obtained from the same sample, sequenced in a study of blood T cell repertoires in COVID-19. Here immunoSEQ multiplex PCR was the method, and the copy in TCRdb shows in-frame clones only, minus some. The table lists 110,000 to 150,000 clones, more than 80% of them singletons. The sequenced material came from peripheral blood. The receptors come from an older woman with active COVID-19.

The chain uses TRBV4-2 and TRBJ2-7; 9 nucleotides match TRBD1. This CDR3 comprises 15 residues. Germline V gene data show CDR1 as LGHNA and CDR2 as YNFKEQ. Trimming removed 2 bases from V and 3 bases from J; junction bases left unmatched: 5. The CDR3 is CASSQRQGENYEQYF. CDR3 coding DNA: TGTGCCAGCAGCCAAAGACAGGGGGAAAACTACGAGCAGTACTTC.

The V and J genes are TRBV7-9 and TRBJ2-1, with TRBD2 as a possible D gene (6 bases). V was cut by 3 bases and J by 5 bases, with 14 bases left in between. From germline, CDR1 is SEHNR and CDR2 FQNEAQ (reference sequence). This CDR3 is 15 amino acids long. CDR3 residues: CASSFWTWGDNEQFF. The CDR3 DNA is TGTGCCAGCAGCTTTTGGACTTGGGGGGACAATGAGCAGTTCTTC. The full variable domain, with the rest looked up from reference TRBV7-9 and TRBJ2-1, is DTGVSQNPRHKITKRGQNVTFRCDPISEHNRLYWYRQTLGQGPEFLTYFQNEAQLEKSRLLSDRFSAERPKGSFSTLEIQRTEQGDSAMYLCASSFWTWGDNEQFFGPGTRLTVL.

The chain has TRBV9 and TRBJ2-5; a possible D gene is TRBD1 (6 bases). Germline V gene lookup returns CDR1 SGDLS and CDR2 YYNGEE. There are 15 residues in the CDR3. V was trimmed by 4 bases and J by 6 bases, leaving 19 bases between them. The CDR3 DNA reads TGTGCCAGCAGCCCCACCCAGGGGCCCGAACAGACCCAGTACTTC. Translated: CASSPTQGPEQTQYF.

The rearrangement links TRBV19 to TRBJ1-1; TRBD1 agrees at 7 bases. The CDR3 runs 14 residues. The V and J ends lost 6 bases and 0 bases, in that order; junction bases with no gene match: 4. Looked up from germline, CDR1 is LNHDA and CDR2 is SQIVND (reference sequence). The CDR3 loop reads CASRRGQLNTEAFF. The CDR3 DNA follows: TGTGCCAGTAGAAGGGGACAGCTGAACACTGAAGCTTTCTTT.

The rearrangement links TRBV2 to TRBJ2-1; TRBD2 agrees at 13 bases. CDR3 size: 13 residues. CDR1 is SNHLY and CDR2 is FYNNEI in the germline V gene. V dropped 9 bases and J dropped 6; count of bases not matched to a gene: 2. CDR3 loop: CARRTSGSNEQFF. CDR3 coding DNA: TGTGCCAGAAGGACTAGCGGGAGCAATGAGCAGTTCTTC.

The chain joins TRBV27 to TRBJ1-1; D unclear. The ends were cut back, 6 bases at V and 10 bases at J, with 18 bases in the middle. From germline, CDR1 is MNHEY and CDR2 SMNVEV (reference sequence). The CDR3 length is 13 residues. The CDR3 region is CASSTNGALRAFF. CDR3 in DNA: TGTGCCAGCAGCACAAACGGAGCCCTAAGAGCTTTCTTT.

The CDR3 spells CASSVGTGGSNEKLFF. In DNA form, the CDR3 reads TGTGCCAGCAGCGTAGGCACCGGGGGAAGTAATGAAAAACTGTTTTTT. The genes are TRBV9 and TRBJ1-4, with a weak D call TRBD1 (5 bases). V was shortened by 0 bases and J by 4 bases, with 13 bases between the two germline ends. The CDR3 contains 16 residues. Germline CDR1 reads SGDLS; CDR2 reads YYNGEE.

This clone occurred once. The CDR3 DNA reads as TGTGCCTGGAACGCTAACCTCATCGGTCATGGCTACACCTTC. Translation gives CAWNANLIGHGYTF. The chain has TRBV30 and TRBJ1-2; the D is unclear. Trimming removed 4 bases from V and 6 bases from J, with 18 bases in between. This CDR3 has 14 residues. Germline assignment: CDR1 GTSNPN and CDR2 SVGIG (reference sequence).

This rearrangement joins TRBV28 to TRBJ1-1; D gene uncertain. The V and J ends lost 1 base and 4 bases respectively, with 4 bases between them. The CDR3 runs 12 residues. CDR1 is MDHEN, CDR2 SYDVKM, per germline. The CDR3 loop is CASSLSVTEAFF. The DNA for the CDR3 is TGTGCCAGCAGTTTATCGGTCACTGAAGCTTTCTTT.

V usage is TRBV6-6 and J usage is TRBJ2-1; 7 bases are shared with TRBD1. Germline CDR1 and CDR2: MNHNY and SVGAGI (reference sequence). This CDR3 region has 12 residues. The V segment lost 5 bases and the J segment 8 bases; nucleotides outside the gene matches: 3. This CDR3 is CASSHRGDEQFF. CDR3 sequence (DNA): TGTGCCAGCAGTCACAGGGGAGATGAGCAGTTCTTC.

The chain uses TRBV19 and TRBJ1-2, with TRBD1 identical over 8 bases. V was clipped by 10 bases and J by 3 bases; unmatched bases: 13. CDR3 size: 15 residues. CDR1 is LNHDA, CDR2 SQIVND, per germline (reference sequence). The CDR3 sequence is CATNPHQQGDYGYTF. CDR3 bases: TGTGCCACCAACCCCCACCAACAGGGGGACTATGGCTACACCTTC.

The rearrangement joins TRBV5-4 to TRBJ2-3, with a possible D match to TRBD1 (7 bases). The CDR3 loop spans 13 amino acids. The germline CDR1 and CDR2 sequences are SGHNT and YYREEE (reference sequence). Trimming took off 4 bases at V and 6 bases at J, with 12 bases between the two ends. This CDR3 is CASSLRGEDTQYF. The DNA for the CDR3 is TGTGCCAGCAGCCTCAGGGGGGAGGATACGCAGTATTTT.

This clone was detected a few times. This sequence joins TRBV28 and TRBJ1-4, with D possibly being TRBD1 (5 bases). This CDR3 has 15 residues. Trimming took off 5 bases at V and 14 bases at J, with 24 bases between the two ends. Germline V gene sequence: CDR1 MDHEN, CDR2 SYDVKM. CDR3 nucleotides: TGTGCCAGCAGTCCCACTTGGGGGGAGGCTCTCGCTCTGTTTTTT. Protein product: CASSPTWGEALALFF.

CDR3 residues: CASSGRGGEQFF. CDR3 DNA sequence: TGTGCCAGCAGTGGGCGAGGGGGTGAGCAGTTCTTC. V gene TRBV28 combines with J gene TRBJ2-1, with D possibly matching TRBD1 (6 bases). The CDR3 totals 12 residues. Per the germline V gene, CDR1 is MDHEN and CDR2 is SYDVKM. V shed 5 bases and J shed 9 bases, with 11 bases lying between them.

The V gene is TRBV6-5, the J gene TRBJ1-5; 8 positions match TRBD1. The junction had 3 bases not matched to a gene; V was cut back by 5 bases and J by 3 bases. The CDR3 sequence is 14 residues long. Germline V gene data show CDR1 as MNHEY and CDR2 as SVGAGI. This CDR3 is CASSQDRANQPQHF. CDR3 nucleotide sequence: TGTGCCAGCAGTCAGGACAGGGCCAATCAGCCCCAGCATTTT.

CDR3 amino acids: CASSFGTSGRGPPRNEQFF. The CDR3, as DNA: TGTGCCAGCAGCTTCGGGACTAGCGGGAGGGGTCCTCCCCGCAATGAGCAGTTCTTC. V usage is TRBV7-2 and J usage is TRBJ2-1; 16 bases map to TRBD2. The length of the CDR3 is 19 residues. V shed 3 bases, J shed 6 bases, and the junction held 11 bases outside the gene matches. Germline lookup yields CDR1 SGHTA and CDR2 FQGNSA.

V usage is TRBV7-6 and J usage is TRBJ2-7; possible D gene TRBD1, 6 bases. This CDR3 is 15 amino acids long. Germline V gives CDR1 SGHVS, CDR2 FNYEAQ. V lost 0 bases to trimming and J lost 0 bases, with 9 bases between them. The CDR3 bases are TGTGCCAGCAGCTTAGCAACAGGGAGCTCCTACGAGCAGTACTTC. Amino acids: CASSLATGSSYEQYF.

This chain uses TRBV7-2 with TRBJ2-3, with unresolved D. Trimming removed 5 bases at V and 5 bases at J, with 14 bases between. The CDR3 runs to 14 residues. The germline CDR1 and CDR2 sequences are SGHTA and FQGNSA. The CDR3 region has the DNA TGTGCCAGCAGCCCCATAGCCCACCTAGATACGCAGTATTTT. It codes for CASSPIAHLDTQYF.

This clone appeared many times. The chain has TRBV4-1 and TRBJ2-7; 10 nucleotides line up with TRBD2. This CDR3 has 18 residues. J was trimmed by 1 base and V by 4 bases; bases with no gene match: 13. The V gene's germline CDR1 is MGHRA and CDR2 YSYEKL. The CDR3 spells CASSPRASGSGVSYEQYF. The CDR3 nucleotides read TGCGCCAGCAGCCCCCGGGCTAGCGGGAGCGGGGTTTCCTACGAGCAGTACTTC.

The rearrangement uses TRBV7-2 and TRBJ2-7; 12 positions match TRBD1. The J segment lost 4 bases and the V segment lost 3 bases, leaving 1 base of the junction unmatched. The CDR3 loop spans 14 amino acids. Germline-derived CDR1 and CDR2 are SGHTA and FQGNSA. The CDR3 loop reads CASSLGQGAYEQYF. The CDR3 DNA sequence: TGTGCCAGCAGCTTGGGACAGGGGGCTTACGAGCAGTACTTC. Looking up the rest from reference TRBV7-2 and TRBJ2-7 gives the full variable domain: GAGVSQSPSNKVTEKGKDVELRCDPISGHTALYWYRQSLGQGLEFLIYFQGNSAPDKSGLPSDRFSAERTGGSVSTLTIQRTQQEDSAVYLCASSLGQGAYEQYFGPGTRLTVT.